This TCR beta chain is drawn from a study of T cells in Graves' hyperthyroidism and ophthalmopathy. RNA transcripts served as the template for amplifying TCR beta CDR3 regions. Primed by the HTBI set, a first-round RT-PCR was run on the TCR CDR3. TCRdb itself ran the multiplex PCR reads through MiXCR, one entry per CDR3 protein. The sample lists approximately 600,000 distinct CDR3 sequences, 14% occurring once. The sample holds many counts of this clonotype. Germline loops: CDR1 SGHAT, CDR2 FQNNGV. The CDR3 covers 17 residues. V was clipped by 3 bases and J by 0 bases, with 16 bases between them. Not enrolled were patients with uncontrolled infection, other autoimmune disease, pregnancy or lactation.

This rearrangement joins TRBV11-2 to TRBJ2-3; D is uncertain. This sequence was found in a woman under 30 with Graves' ophthalmopathy. The specimen sequenced was blood. The CDR3 DNA reads TGTGCCAGCAGCTTTCGACAAGGCAGGATAAGCACAGATACGCAGTATTTT. Protein: CASSFRQGRISTDTQYF.